Following are 4 T cell receptor beta chains from one sample sequenced in a study of control samples from healthy donors and cancer patients (dated by TCRdb to 2019 to 2021). Library preparation employed the immunoSEQ multiplex PCR assay. TCRdb mirrors the immuneACCESS table, restricted to in-frame sequences. Some clones are absent from its copies; in checked studies, under half trace to an unresolved V gene, and the reason for the others is unknown. This sample has 200,000 to 250,000 clones in its table, and just under 95% of those were observed once. The ten largest clones add up to 1.5% of the sample. Source material: blood. These receptors came from a man aged 45 to 65 in good health.

This chain links TRBV27 with TRBJ1-1; D may be TRBD1 (6 bases). Per germline, CDR1 MNHEY and CDR2 SMNVEV (reference sequence). The CDR3 has 15 residues. Trimming cost V 4 bases and J 5 bases, with 17 bases left between them. In DNA form, the CDR3 reads TGTGCCAGCAGTTCCCCAGGGGTTAGAAAGACTGAAGCTTTCTTT. Its translation is CASSSPGVRKTEAFF.

DNA of the CDR3: TGTGCCACGGGGTATAATGAGCAGTTCTTC. It encodes CATGYNEQFF. The V gene is TRBV28, the J gene TRBJ2-1; TRBD2 might be the D (5 bases). The V gene lost 10 bases and the J gene lost 7 bases, with 8 bases spanning the gap. The length of the CDR3 is 10 residues. Germline values: CDR1 MDHEN, CDR2 SYDVKM.

This clone was seen only a few times. In nucleotides, the CDR3 is TGTGCCAGCAGTTATGGTATAGCAGGGTCGAACACTGAAGCTTTCTTT. Residues: CASSYGIAGSNTEAFF. The genes are TRBV28 and TRBJ1-1, with D perhaps matching TRBD1 (5 bases). This CDR3 contains 16 residues. CDR1 is MDHEN, CDR2 SYDVKM, per germline. The germline V and J ends were trimmed by 4 bases and 1 base, with 16 bases remaining between them.

The V call is TRBV6-5, the J call TRBJ2-3, with TRBD2 matching 8 bases. V lost 8 bases to trimming and J lost 3 bases; unmatched junction nucleotides: 7. The CDR3 length is 14 residues. In germline, CDR1 is MNHEY, CDR2 SVGAGI. CDR3 protein: CASLAGSLTDTQYF. CDR3 coding DNA: TGTGCCAGCCTAGCGGGCTCTCTGACAGATACGCAGTATTTT.